The 10 T cell receptor beta chains reported below all come from one sample, sequenced in a study of blood T cell repertoires in COVID-19. Measured with immunoSEQ multiplex PCR; TCRdb has only the in-frame clones, and not every one. The sample holds over 55,000 clones, 82% seen once. Material for sequencing was peripheral blood. These receptor sequences come from an elderly woman with acute or convalescent COVID-19.

The V and J genes are TRBV2 and TRBJ2-7; TRBD2 agrees at 8 bases. The CDR3 consists of 14 residues. V shed 7 bases, J shed 2 bases, and the junction held 7 bases outside the gene matches. The V gene's germline CDR1 is SNHLY and CDR2 FYNNEI. CDR3 protein: CASMREAGPYEQYF. Written as DNA, the CDR3 is TGTGCCAGCATGCGGGAGGCGGGGCCCTACGAGCAGTACTTC.

The chain combines TRBV7-2 with TRBJ2-7; TRBD2 agrees at 10 bases. Per germline, CDR1 SGHTA and CDR2 FQGNSA. Unmatched junction bases numbered 7, after V lost 5 bases and J lost 3 bases. The CDR3 has 15 amino acids. In DNA form, the CDR3 reads TGTGCCAGCAGCCCTTTTGGGACTAGCGACTACGAGCAGTACTTC. As protein: CASSPFGTSDYEQYF.

The CDR3 region is CATSRDRGQGGNTIYF. The CDR3 nucleotides are TGTGCCACCAGCAGAGATAGAGGACAGGGTGGAAACACCATATATTTT. The J gene is TRBJ1-3, the V gene TRBV15; the match to TRBD1 covers 8 bases. This CDR3 has 16 amino acids. CDR1 and CDR2 from the germline V gene are LNHNV and YYDKDF (reference sequence). Trimming removed 0 bases from V and 3 bases from J; junction bases left unmatched: 4.

This chain joins TRBV4-1 and TRBJ1-5, with a possible D match to TRBD1 (6 bases). In germline, CDR1 is MGHRA, CDR2 YSYEKL. V lost 4 bases and J 7 bases, leaving 20 bases between the germline ends. The CDR3 has 16 residues. The CDR3: CASSPHGGARSQPQHF. The CDR3 region has the DNA TGCGCCAGCAGCCCACACGGGGGGGCGAGATCCCAGCCCCAGCATTTT.

V usage is TRBV19 and J usage is TRBJ2-1; D unclear. Between the trimmed V and J ends, which lost 3 bases and 11 bases, there was a span of 8 bases. Germline V lookup: CDR1 LNHDA, CDR2 SQIVND (reference sequence). The CDR3 consists of 11 residues. The CDR3 DNA reads as TGTGCCAGTAGTATCATCCATCAGCAGTTCTTC. Its protein is CASSIIHQQFF.

This clone was counted a single time. This chain connects TRBV23-1 to TRBJ2-5; a possible D gene is TRBD1 (6 bases). TRBV23-1 is sorted into the ORF group, with uncertain function. Trimming pared 0 bases from V and 1 base from J, leaving 18 bases between. This CDR3 contains 18 residues. The CDR3 DNA is TGCGCCAGCAGTCAATCTTTCCGGGGTACAGGGCTCCAAGAGACCCAGTACTTC. This encodes CASSQSFRGTGLQETQYF.

This clone was counted only a few times. The chain joins TRBV3-1 (or the pseudogene TRBV3-2) to TRBJ1-1; D ambiguous. Trimming cost V 0 bases and J 5 bases, with 7 bases left between them. Germline loops: CDR1 LGHDT, CDR2 YNNKEL (reference sequence). The CDR3 covers 13 residues. CDR3 in DNA: TGTGCCAGCAGCCAAGACACGGGGACTGAAGCTTTCTTT. Translating it yields CASSQDTGTEAFF.

This chain connects TRBV6-5 to TRBJ1-2; tentatively, D is TRBD1 (6 bases). Germline assignment: CDR1 MNHEY and CDR2 SVGAGI. V lost 0 bases to trimming and J lost 7 bases, with 9 bases between them. The CDR3 extends over 13 amino acids. CDR3 protein: CASSYSDSPGYTF. In DNA, the CDR3 is TGTGCCAGCAGTTACTCGGACAGCCCTGGCTACACCTTC.

V usage is TRBV10-3 and J usage is TRBJ2-2; TRBD2 matches 11 bases. The germline V gene has CDR1 ENHRY and CDR2 SYGVKD. Trimming cost V 11 bases and J 2 bases; bases outside gene matches: 10. The CDR3 is 16 residues long. This CDR3 reads CASRTSGRSNTGELFF. In DNA, the CDR3 is TGTGCCTCCCGAACTAGCGGGAGATCTAACACCGGGGAGCTGTTTTTT.

The gene calls are TRBV4-1 and TRBJ1-4; tentative D call: TRBD1 (6 bases). Per the germline V gene, CDR1 is MGHRA and CDR2 is YSYEKL. CDR3 length equals 15 residues. Trimming took off 2 bases at V and 4 bases at J, with 11 bases between the two ends. The CDR3: CASSQLTGHNEKLFF. As DNA, the CDR3 is TGCGCCAGCAGCCAATTGACAGGACATAATGAAAAACTGTTTTTT.